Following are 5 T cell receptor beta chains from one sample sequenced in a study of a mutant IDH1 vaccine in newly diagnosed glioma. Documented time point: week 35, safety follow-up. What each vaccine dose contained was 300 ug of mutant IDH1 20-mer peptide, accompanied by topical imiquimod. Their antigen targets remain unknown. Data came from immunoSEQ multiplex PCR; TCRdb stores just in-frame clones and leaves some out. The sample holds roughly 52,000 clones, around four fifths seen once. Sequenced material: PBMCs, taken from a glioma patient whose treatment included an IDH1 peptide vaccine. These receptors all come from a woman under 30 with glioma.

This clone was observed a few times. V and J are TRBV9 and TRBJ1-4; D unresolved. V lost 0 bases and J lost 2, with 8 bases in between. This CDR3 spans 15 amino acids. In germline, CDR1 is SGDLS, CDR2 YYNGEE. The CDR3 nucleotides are TGTGCCAGCAGCGTAGATCTACGCACTAATGAAAAACTGTTTTTT. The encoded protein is CASSVDLRTNEKLFF.

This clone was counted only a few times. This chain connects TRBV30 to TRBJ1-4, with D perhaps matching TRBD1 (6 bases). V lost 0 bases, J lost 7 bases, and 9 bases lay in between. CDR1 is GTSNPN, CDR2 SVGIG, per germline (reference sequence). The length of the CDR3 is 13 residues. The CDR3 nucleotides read TGTGCCTGGAGTGTGAGGGGGGGTGAAAAACTGTTTTTT. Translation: CAWSVRGGEKLFF.

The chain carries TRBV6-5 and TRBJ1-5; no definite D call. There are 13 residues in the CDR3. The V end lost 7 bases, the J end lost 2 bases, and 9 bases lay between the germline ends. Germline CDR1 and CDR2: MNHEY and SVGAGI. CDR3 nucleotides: TGTGCCAGCACTGAAAATGGCAATCAGCCCCAGCATTTT. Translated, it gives CASTENGNQPQHF.

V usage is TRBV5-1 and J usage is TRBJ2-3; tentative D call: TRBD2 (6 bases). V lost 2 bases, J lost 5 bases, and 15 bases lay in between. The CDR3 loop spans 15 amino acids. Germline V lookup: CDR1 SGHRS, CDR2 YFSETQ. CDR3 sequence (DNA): TGCGCCAGCAGCTTAGGCGGGGCCAGGGAAGATACGCAGTATTTT. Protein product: CASSLGGAREDTQYF.

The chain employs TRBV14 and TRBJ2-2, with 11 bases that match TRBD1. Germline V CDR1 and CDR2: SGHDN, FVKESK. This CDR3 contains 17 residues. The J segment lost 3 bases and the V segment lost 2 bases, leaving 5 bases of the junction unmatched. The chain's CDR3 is CASSQSLGQGDTGELFF. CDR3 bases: TGTGCCAGCAGCCAAAGCTTGGGACAGGGGGACACCGGGGAGCTGTTTTTT.